A selection of T cell receptor beta chains follows, all from one sample in a study of shared clonotypes between healthy human individuals. Clones were sequenced by immunoSEQ multiplex PCR, and TCRdb holds only the in-frame ones, with some missing. The sample consists of about 1.5 million clones, nearly 99% of them appearing once. Sequenced sample: naive CD4+ T cells sorted from blood. The receptors were gathered from a man aged 25-45 years in good health. Both conserved end residues are part of each CDR3. The D gene is left open where the match is weak. The listing skips clone size in some rows; elsewhere it reads once, few, many or a size class.

abundance	d_gene	v_gene	j_gene	CDR3aa	CDR3nt
-	-	TRBV6-1	TRBJ2-1	CASSESVLASSSNEQFF	TGTGCCAGCAGTGAGTCCGTGTTGGCTAGCTCCTCCAATGAGCAGTTCTTC
-	-	TRBV7-2	TRBJ2-7	CASSLVAASYEQYF	TGTGCCAGCAGCTTAGTAGCGGCCTCCTACGAGCAGTACTTC
-	TRBD1	TRBV6-6	TRBJ1-5	CASSSRTGGHQPQHF	TGTGCCAGCAGTTCCAGGACAGGGGGACATCAGCCCCAGCATTTT
-	-	TRBV5-6	TRBJ2-1	CASSILNEQFF	TGTGCCAGCTCCATCCTAAATGAGCAGTTCTTC
once	-	TRBV6-1	TRBJ1-1	CASSDRVRDTEAFF	TGTGCCAGCAGTGACAGGGTTCGAGACACTGAAGCTTTCTTT
-	TRBD2	TRBV5-4	TRBJ2-2	CASSKGLAGGANTGELFF	TGTGCCAGCAGCAAAGGACTAGCGGGAGGCGCGAACACCGGGGAGCTGTTTTTT
-	TRBD2	TRBV5-4	TRBJ2-1	CASSSGGRMENEQFF	TGTGCCAGCAGCTCTGGCGGGAGGATGGAAAATGAGCAGTTCTTC
-	-	TRBV7-8	TRBJ2-7	CASSYDRSLREQYF	TGTGCCAGCAGCTACGACAGGTCCCTACGGGAGCAGTACTTC
-	-	TRBV18	TRBJ2-3	CASSPLLLDTQYF	TGTGCCAGCTCACCCTTATTACTGGATACGCAGTATTTT
-	-	TRBV5-8	TRBJ2-2	CASSLFRGTGELFF	TGTGCCAGCAGCTTGTTCAGGGGCACCGGGGAGCTGTTTTTT
-	-	TRBV18	TRBJ2-7	CASSLGDSYEQYF	TGTGCCAGCTCGCTCGGGGACTCCTACGAGCAGTACTTC
-	TRBD1	TRBV18	TRBJ1-2	CASSPFLPGQGGYTF	TGTGCCAGCTCACCGTTCTTACCGGGACAGGGTGGCTACACCTTC
-	-	TRBV5-5	TRBJ2-3	CASSPGSTDTQYF	TGTGCCAGCAGCCCAGGGAGCACAGATACGCAGTATTTT
-	TRBD1	TRBV5-1	TRBJ2-3	CASSQQGAVSDTQYF	TGCGCCAGCAGCCAACAGGGGGCTGTTTCCGATACGCAGTATTTT
once	-	TRBV10-1	TRBJ1-5	CASTRQEHYSNQPQHF	TGCGCCAGCACACGACAGGAGCACTATAGCAATCAGCCCCAGCATTTT
once	TRBD2	TRBV7-9	TRBJ2-1	CASSLIGRAGDNEQFF	TGTGCCAGCAGCTTAATCGGGAGGGCCGGGGACAATGAGCAGTTCTTC
-	-	TRBV10-3	TRBJ1-2	CAISDGAGANGYTF	TGTGCCATCAGTGACGGAGCAGGGGCGAATGGCTACACCTTC
-	-	TRBV2	TRBJ2-1	CASSPDIYNEQFF	TGTGCCAGCAGTCCGGACATATACAATGAGCAGTTCTTC
-	TRBD1	TRBV7-2	TRBJ2-5	CASSAGTGSLTQYF	TGTGCCAGCAGCGCCGGGACAGGATCTTTGACCCAGTACTTC
-	TRBD2	TRBV29-1	TRBJ2-7	CSVVGRREAGEQYF	TGCAGCGTTGTGGGCCGGCGGGAGGCAGGCGAGCAGTACTTC
few	-	TRBV11-2	TRBJ2-1	CASSFGSYNEQFF	TGTGCCAGCAGCTTTGGCTCCTACAATGAGCAGTTCTTC
-	-	TRBV7-2	TRBJ1-1	CASSSVRGTEAFF	TGTGCCAGCAGCTCGGTGAGGGGGACTGAAGCTTTCTTT
-	-	TRBV5-1	TRBJ2-7	CASSLARNRGYEQYF	TGCGCCAGCAGCTTAGCGCGAAACCGGGGCTACGAGCAGTACTTC
-	TRBD1	TRBV18	TRBJ2-1	CASSPRTGGTSTDNEQFF	TGTGCCAGCTCACCAAGGACAGGGGGAACCTCAACCGACAATGAGCAGTTCTTC
-	TRBD2	TRBV10-3	TRBJ2-5	CAISRGRAGGGPETQYF	TGTGCCATCAGCCGAGGGCGAGCGGGAGGTGGGCCAGAGACCCAGTACTTC
once	-	TRBV7-9	TRBJ2-1	CASSFLNLDYNEQFF	TGTGCCAGCAGCTTCCTCAATTTAGACTACAATGAGCAGTTCTTC
-	-	TRBV10-2	TRBJ1-1	CASRLGLNTEAFF	TGCGCCAGCAGGTTGGGGCTGAACACTGAAGCTTTCTTT
once	-	TRBV21-1	TRBJ2-5	CASSKQLAGETQYF	TGTGCCAGCAGCAAACAACTAGCTGGCGAGACCCAGTACTTC
-	-	TRBV18	TRBJ2-5	CASSPTDQETQYF	TGTGCCAGCTCACCGACGGATCAAGAGACCCAGTACTTC
-	TRBD2	TRBV4-3	TRBJ2-5	CASSQGSAGGHQETQYF	TGCGCCAGCAGCCAAGGGTCGGCGGGAGGGCACCAAGAGACCCAGTACTTC